The 30 T cell receptor beta chains presented below share a single source sample, sequenced in a study of blood T cells in healthy people across ages. Next came a second PCR, run for about 7 to 11 cycles, which used a sample-barcoded 5' primer along with a J-beta primer mix. MiXCR was run by TCRdb on the 5' RACE reads, yielding one entry per CDR3 protein. The sample consists of fewer than 900,000 distinct CDR3 sequences, roughly 43% of them appearing once. Sequencing was done on a sample of blood. Source of these receptors: a woman aged 60-75 years in good health.

This chain joins TRBV25-1 and TRBJ2-5; D may be TRBD1 (6 bases). V gave up 8 bases and J gave up 3 bases, with 16 bases separating them. CDR1 MGHDK and CDR2 SYGVNS come from the germline V gene. This CDR3 region has 14 residues. Written as DNA, the CDR3 is TGTGCCAGCGCGGAACAGGGTTGGAAAGAGACCCAGTACTTC. This gives the protein CASAEQGWKETQYF.

This clonotype has a handful of counts. The chain links TRBV29-1 to TRBJ1-2, with D perhaps matching TRBD1 (5 bases). Per germline, CDR1 SQVTM and CDR2 ANQGSEA. The ends were cut back, 5 bases at V and 4 bases at J, with 17 bases in the middle. The CDR3 has 14 amino acids. CDR3 sequence: CSVWLSTVPYGYTF. The CDR3 nucleotides read TGCAGCGTTTGGTTATCGACAGTCCCCTATGGCTACACCTTC.

The V call is TRBV7-9, the J call TRBJ1-1; D is ambiguous. CDR1 is SEHNR, CDR2 FQNEAQ, per germline (reference sequence). CDR3 size: 17 residues. Trimming cost V 1 base and J 0 bases, with 15 bases left between them. The chain's CDR3 is CASSLEEWEFMNTEAFF. CDR3 nucleotide sequence: TGTGCCAGCAGCTTAGAAGAGTGGGAATTCATGAACACTGAAGCTTTCTTT.

The V and J genes are TRBV28 and TRBJ2-4; the D is unclear. Germline lookup yields CDR1 MDHEN and CDR2 SYDVKM. The germline V and J ends were trimmed by 6 bases and 1 base, with 16 bases remaining between them. This CDR3 is 16 amino acids long. CDR3 coding DNA: TGTGCCAGCAGGTTAAGGTCCCTTAGGGCCAAAAACATTCAGTACTTC. Protein: CASRLRSLRAKNIQYF. Filled out from reference TRBV28 and TRBJ2-4, the complete variable domain reads DVKVTQSSRYLVKRTGEKVFLECVQDMDHENMFWYRQDPGLGLRLIYFSYDVKMKEKGDIPEGYSVSREKKERFSLILESASTNQTSMYLCASRLRSLRAKNIQYFGAGTRLSVL.

The table lists this clonotype with a few counts. The genes are TRBV3-1 and TRBJ2-7; either TRBD1 or TRBD2 may supply D (5 bases each). The CDR3 spans 13 residues. Germline V gene sequence: CDR1 LGHDT, CDR2 YNNKEL (reference sequence). V lost 6 bases to trimming and J lost 0 bases, with 9 bases between them. CDR3 residues: CASRAGTSYEQYF. In DNA, the CDR3 is TGTGCCAGCAGGGCCGGGACCTCCTACGAGCAGTACTTC.

This clonotype was recorded once. The gene calls are TRBV10-3 and TRBJ2-2, with D unresolved. The germline V gene encodes CDR1 ENHRY and CDR2 SYGVKD. The CDR3 is 16 amino acids. The V end was cut by 5 bases, the J end by 0 bases, with 13 bases between. The CDR3 nucleotides read TGTGCCATCAGTAACACTACCGACGCGAACACCGGGGAGCTGTTTTTT. Translating gives CAISNTTDANTGELFF.

The chain uses TRBV6-2 or TRBV6-3 and TRBJ2-4, with 14 bases fitting TRBD2. The V gene's germline CDR1 is MNHEY and CDR2 SVGEGT. The CDR3 sequence is 17 residues long. V lost 5 bases, J lost 13 bases, and 16 bases stayed unmatched. The CDR3 is CASSATWTSGGHGEQYF. CDR3 nucleotide sequence: TGTGCCAGCAGTGCAACATGGACTAGCGGGGGGCACGGTGAGCAGTACTTC.

The chain joins TRBV29-1 to TRBJ2-2; possible D gene TRBD1, 5 bases. The CDR3 totals 14 residues. The V end lost 7 bases, the J end lost 0 bases, and 12 bases lay between the germline ends. Germline values: CDR1 SQVTM, CDR2 ANQGSEA. The CDR3 coding sequence is TGCAGCGCAGAAGACAGATCGAACACCGGGGAGCTGTTTTTT. It is translated as CSAEDRSNTGELFF.

In regard to this clonotype: This sequence may be a read error, since a much larger clone differs from it by one base. The rearrangement uses TRBV7-2 and TRBJ2-1, with D tentatively TRBD1 or TRBD2 (6 bases each). CDR1 and CDR2 (germline): SGHTA, FQGNSA. The V and J ends lost 0 bases and 13 bases respectively, with 16 bases between them. The CDR3 consists of 14 residues. CDR3: CASSLAQGGETQFF. The CDR3 bases are TGTGCCAGCAGCTTAGCACAGGGCGGGGAGACCCAGTTCTTC.

The chain is built from TRBV3-1 and TRBJ1-1; the D is unclear. V gave up 0 bases and J gave up 1 base, with 6 bases separating them. The CDR3 contains 14 residues. The germline gives CDR1 LGHDT, CDR2 YNNKEL (reference sequence). The CDR3 sequence is CASSQDPGNTEAFF. The CDR3, as DNA: TGTGCCAGCAGCCAAGATCCCGGGAACACTGAAGCTTTCTTT. Drawing the rest from reference TRBV3-1 and TRBJ1-1, the complete variable domain is DTAVSQTPKYLVTQMGNDKSIKCEQNLGHDTMYWYKQDSKKFLKIMFSYNNKELIINETVPNRFSPKSPDKAHLNLHINSLELGDSAVYFCASSQDPGNTEAFFGQGTRLTVV.

On this clonotype itself: A much bigger clone sits one base away, suggesting this may be a read error. The chain joins TRBV6-2 or TRBV6-3 to TRBJ2-1, with TRBD2 identical over 11 bases. The CDR3 extends over 20 amino acids. With V trimmed by 0 bases and J by 3 bases, 13 bases remained unmatched. Germline V CDR1 and CDR2: MNHEY, SVGEGT. For the CDR3, the DNA is TGTGCCAGCAGTTACTCGTTGACTAGCGGGAACCTCCCCCTCTACAATGAGCAGTTCTTC. This codes for CASSYSLTSGNLPLYNEQFF.

This clonotype turned up a few times. The chain carries TRBV20-1 and TRBJ2-5, with D perhaps being TRBD1 or TRBD2 (6 bases each). This CDR3 spans 14 amino acids. Between the trimmed V and J ends, which lost 8 bases and 5 bases, there was a span of 21 bases. CDR1 DFQATT and CDR2 SNEGSKA come from the germline V gene (reference sequence). The CDR3: CSPNRLGGSETQYF. CDR3 DNA sequence: TGCAGTCCCAACAGGCTGGGGGGCAGTGAGACCCAGTACTTC.

Details on this clonotype: Being one base from a much bigger clone, this may be a read error. This rearrangement joins TRBV20-1 to TRBJ2-3, with D possibly matching TRBD2 (5 bases). In germline, CDR1 is DFQATT, CDR2 SNEGSKA (reference sequence). Deletions cut 0 bases from V and 2 bases from J, with 9 bases between. This CDR3 comprises 14 residues. CDR3: CSAREGANTDTQYF. DNA of the CDR3: TGCAGTGCTAGAGAGGGAGCGAACACAGATACGCAGTATTTT.

The V and J genes are TRBV6-4 and TRBJ1-1; maybe TRBD1 (5 bases). V gave up 2 bases and J gave up 4 bases, with 11 bases separating them. The CDR3 runs 14 residues. CDR1 is MRHNA, CDR2 SNTAGT, per germline. The CDR3 is CASSDRGGGTEAFF. The CDR3 nucleotides are TGTGCCAGCAGTGACCGCGGGGGTGGCACTGAAGCTTTCTTT.

The chain has TRBV20-1 and TRBJ1-5; no clear D. CDR3 length equals 12 residues. CDR1 is DFQATT and CDR2 is SNEGSKA in the germline V gene (reference sequence). Trimming pared 3 bases from V and 5 bases from J, leaving 8 bases between. The CDR3 spells CSASPGDQPQHF. The CDR3 bases are TGCAGTGCTAGTCCGGGTGATCAGCCCCAGCATTTT.

This clonotype was found a few times. This chain uses TRBV6-2 or TRBV6-3 with TRBJ2-7; 14 nucleotides agree with TRBD2. With V trimmed by 7 bases and J by 6 bases, 5 bases remained unmatched. The CDR3 has 14 amino acids. Germline V gene data show CDR1 as MNHEY and CDR2 as SVGEGT. The CDR3 protein is CASTWGLAGVEQYF. CDR3 nucleotide sequence: TGTGCCAGCACCTGGGGACTAGCGGGAGTCGAGCAGTACTTC.

As for this clonotype: One end of the junction does not line up with germline, which may come from a read error. The rearrangement links TRBV12-3 or TRBV12-4 to TRBJ2-3; 7 bases align to TRBD2. CDR3 size: 14 residues. CDR3 nucleotide sequence: TGTGCCAGCAGTGTTGGGGGGGGAGGAGATATGCAGTATTTT. It translates to CASSVGGGGDMQYF.

This clonotype was seen only a few times. The chain carries TRBV7-2 and TRBJ2-7; 9 bases line up with TRBD2. The CDR3 loop spans 17 amino acids. Trimming removed 5 bases from V and 2 bases from J; junction bases left unmatched: 13. In germline, CDR1 is SGHTA, CDR2 FQGNSA. The CDR3 spells CASSDRLAVKRTYEQYF. CDR3 nucleotide sequence: TGTGCCAGCAGCGACCGACTAGCGGTCAAACGTACCTACGAGCAGTACTTC.

This clonotype has at least ten counts. The chain links TRBV10-1 to TRBJ2-1; D uncertain. V was trimmed by 0 bases and J by 1 base, leaving 4 bases between them. The CDR3 spans 14 residues. CDR1 and CDR2 from the germline V gene are WNHNN and SYGVQD (reference sequence). Here the CDR3 reads CASSESASYNEQFF. In nucleotides, the CDR3 is TGCGCCAGCAGTGAGTCAGCGTCCTACAATGAGCAGTTCTTC.

The V call is TRBV10-3, the J call TRBJ1-5; D gene ambiguous. Germline loops: CDR1 ENHRY, CDR2 SYGVKD. This CDR3 region has 14 residues. Trimming left V 4 bases short and J 2 bases short, with 9 bases between. The CDR3: CAISGREGNQPQHF. The CDR3 DNA sequence: TGTGCCATCAGTGGACGGGAGGGCAATCAGCCCCAGCATTTT.

The chain uses TRBV29-1 and TRBJ2-4, with unresolved D. The end of the DNA aligns better with TRBJ2-7, so the J call may be wrong. The CDR3 has 13 amino acids. Germline V lookup: CDR1 SQVTM, CDR2 ANQGSEA. The CDR3 sequence: CSVGHGIGYEQYF. For the CDR3, the DNA is TGCAGCGTTGGTCATGGGATTGGCTACGAGCAGTACTTC.

V and J are TRBV9 and TRBJ2-1; no clear D. V lost 0 bases to trimming and J lost 4 bases, with 26 bases between them. This CDR3 has 20 residues. Germline assignment: CDR1 SGDLS and CDR2 YYNGEE. CDR3 sequence (DNA): TGTGCCAGCAGCGTAGGCCCCGAGACTGGAACTGTTCTCTATTACAATGAGCAGTTCTTC. It yields the protein CASSVGPETGTVLYYNEQFF.

Concerning this clonotype: This sequence may be a read error, since a much larger clone differs from it by one base. The chain joins TRBV12-3 or TRBV12-4 to TRBJ2-5, with 11 nucleotides matching TRBD2. The CDR3 sequence is 16 residues long. J was trimmed by 11 bases and V by 5 bases; bases with no gene match: 16. Written as DNA, the CDR3 is TGTGCCAGCAGTCCGCCGACTAGCGGGATCGGGAATGAGCAGTACTTC. Translated: CASSPPTSGIGNEQYF.

Comments on this clonotype: Sequence at one end of the junction differs from germline and may be a read error. This chain connects TRBV28 to TRBJ2-4; 10 bases agree with TRBD1. CDR3 size: 16 residues. Per germline, CDR1 MDHEN and CDR2 SYDVKM. The CDR3 loop is CAGSLSLGTGDNIQYF. The CDR3 region has the DNA TGTGCCGGCAGTTTATCCCTCGGGACAGGGGATAACATTCAGTACTTC.

This clonotype was counted a single time. The chain uses TRBV28 and TRBJ2-3; D may be TRBD2 (7 bases). CDR3 size: 16 residues. V was shortened by 5 bases and J by 8 bases, with 23 bases between the two germline ends. Germline loops: CDR1 MDHEN, CDR2 SYDVKM. CDR3 coding DNA: TGTGCCAGCAGTCCAGGGGACTACCCGGAAAGGGGTACGCAGTATTTT. It translates to CASSPGDYPERGTQYF.

The gene calls are TRBV7-9 and TRBJ2-3; D might be TRBD2 (5 bases). This CDR3 comprises 14 residues. Deletions cut 6 bases from V and 2 bases from J, with 12 bases between. The V gene's germline CDR1 is SEHNR and CDR2 FQNEAQ (reference sequence). CDR3 protein: CASSWTRDTDTQYF. The CDR3 DNA follows: TGTGCCAGCAGTTGGACCCGGGACACAGATACGCAGTATTTT.

This clonotype was picked up one time. The rearrangement joins TRBV7-2 to TRBJ2-7; D might be TRBD2 (6 bases). Germline V gene sequence: CDR1 SGHTA, CDR2 FQGNSA. The CDR3 spans 14 residues. With 2 bases removed from V and 10 bases from J, the gap between germline ends came to 18 bases. The CDR3, as DNA: TGTGCCAGCAGCTTACAGGGACTCATGATGGCCCAGTACTTC. It yields the protein CASSLQGLMMAQYF.

This clonotype was detected ten times or more. V gene TRBV29-1 combines with J gene TRBJ2-5; unclear D gene. The CDR3 totals 13 residues. Trimming pared 3 bases from V and 2 bases from J, leaving 10 bases between. Germline V lookup: CDR1 SQVTM, CDR2 ANQGSEA. Here the CDR3 reads CSVDLATQETQYF. For the CDR3, the DNA is TGCAGCGTTGATTTGGCTACTCAAGAGACCCAGTACTTC.

The sample holds a few counts of this clonotype. This rearrangement joins TRBV7-6 to TRBJ2-3; a weak D match, TRBD2 (6 bases). Germline-derived CDR1 and CDR2 are SGHVS and FNYEAQ. The CDR3 has 15 residues. V gave up 4 bases and J gave up 6 bases, with 17 bases separating them. This chain's CDR3 is CASSSMGGAGDTQYF. In nucleotides, the CDR3 is TGTGCCAGCAGCTCCATGGGCGGGGCAGGGGATACGCAGTATTTT.

To note about this clonotype: One junction end does not reproduce the germline sequence, and a read error may be involved. The chain employs TRBV9 and TRBJ2-7; the match to TRBD1 covers 7 bases. CDR3 length: 15 amino acids. Germline V lookup: CDR1 SGDLS, CDR2 YYNGEE. CDR3 coding DNA: TGTACCAGCAGCGCTAGCACAGGGGTCCCATACGAGCAGTACTTC. Translated, it gives CTSSASTGVPYEQYF.